The 13 T cell receptor beta chains below all came from one sample that was sequenced in a study of T-cell memory formation after mild COVID-19. TCRdb fed the 5' RACE reads into MiXCR, producing one record per CDR3 protein. In the table there are some 600,000 distinct CDR3 sequences, 17% of which are singletons. The sample was PBMCs or a T cell subset sorted from them (not recorded which). The receptors were gathered from an adult woman who had mild COVID-19 (a few samples of this study predate the infection). Cell type and time point are not known.

This clonotype was counted between two and nine times. The chain carries TRBV20-1 and TRBJ2-5; 14 positions agree with TRBD2. The CDR3 sequence is 20 residues long. The germline V gene has CDR1 DFQATT and CDR2 SNEGSKA (reference sequence). The ends lost 3 bases at V and 5 bases at J; junction bases unmatched: 20. The CDR3 region has the DNA TGCAGTGCTAGCGATCCGAAATCAACGGGACTAGCGGGAGTCAGGGAGACCCAGTACTTC. Translation: CSASDPKSTGLAGVRETQYF.

This clonotype showed up just a few times. The chain combines TRBV6-6 with TRBJ2-5; TRBD2 is a possible D gene (6 bases). V lost 5 bases to trimming and J lost 5 bases, with 18 bases between them. CDR1 and CDR2 (germline): MNHNY, SVGAGI (reference sequence). This CDR3 region has 15 residues. CDR3: CASSAPGTGFETQYF. CDR3 sequence (DNA): TGTGCCAGCAGTGCACCCGGGACTGGTTTTGAGACCCAGTACTTC.

This clonotype was picked up a small number of times. The chain is built from TRBV5-6 and TRBJ1-1, with D unclear. Germline loops: CDR1 SGHDT, CDR2 YYEEEE. V was shortened by 7 bases and J by 3 bases, with 7 bases between the two germline ends. This CDR3 comprises 11 residues. This CDR3 is CASLRDTEAFF. In DNA form, the CDR3 reads TGTGCCAGCCTCCGGGACACTGAAGCTTTCTTT.

This clonotype has just a few counts. The CDR3 sequence is CASSQGTGSLSTEAFF. The DNA for the CDR3 is TGCGCCAGCAGCCAAGGCACCGGGTCACTGAGCACTGAAGCTTTCTTT. The rearrangement uses TRBV4-3 and TRBJ1-1; D ambiguous. V dropped 1 base and J dropped 4 bases, with 16 bases sitting between them. The CDR3 has 16 amino acids. Germline V gene data show CDR1 as LGHNA and CDR2 as YSLEER.

This clonotype was found a few times. The gene calls are TRBV12-3 or TRBV12-4 and TRBJ1-2; TRBD1 aligns across 7 bases. There are 14 residues in the CDR3. V shed 6 bases, J shed 4 bases, and the junction held 8 bases outside the gene matches. The CDR3 spells CASREGARGYGYTF. DNA of the CDR3: TGTGCCAGCAGGGAGGGGGCGCGGGGCTATGGCTACACCTTC.

The rearrangement uses TRBV29-1 and TRBJ1-1; D not resolved. Trimming removed 1 base from V and 3 bases from J, with 12 bases in between. The germline V gene has CDR1 SQVTM and CDR2 ANQGSEA. The CDR3 contains 14 residues. CDR3 region: CSVEGGGYYTEAFF. CDR3 nucleotides: TGCAGCGTTGAAGGGGGAGGGTACTACACTGAAGCTTTCTTT.

This sequence joins TRBV20-1 and TRBJ1-5; 9 bases line up with TRBD1. The CDR3 has 14 residues. The germline CDR1 and CDR2 sequences are DFQATT and SNEGSKA (reference sequence). Trimming cost V 5 bases and J 2 bases; bases outside gene matches: 4. Here the CDR3 DNA reads TGCAGTGCTGAGGACAGGGGAGGCAATCAGCCCCAGCATTTT. It codes for CSAEDRGGNQPQHF.

This clonotype was counted at least ten times. The chain couples TRBV7-6 to TRBJ1-3; D ambiguous. Trimming removed 0 bases at V and 8 bases at J, with 17 bases between. The germline gives CDR1 SGHVS, CDR2 FNYEAQ. The CDR3 totals 16 residues. CDR3 bases: TGTGCCAGCAGCTTAGCGCGTCAGGTCGGAGGTGACACCATATATTTT. Its protein product is CASSLARQVGGDTIYF.

There are a few counts of this clonotype. The chain links TRBV27 to TRBJ1-5; 7 bases agree with TRBD1. J lost 1 base, V lost 7 bases, and 7 bases had no gene match. The CDR3 has 15 residues. Germline loops: CDR1 MNHEY, CDR2 SMNVEV (reference sequence). This CDR3 is CASTPRGLSNQPQHF. CDR3 nucleotides: TGTGCCAGCACCCCCAGGGGGTTAAGCAATCAGCCCCAGCATTTT.

The chain carries TRBV15 and TRBJ2-2; D gene unclear. The CDR3 extends over 15 amino acids. V was cut by 0 bases and J by 0 bases, with 5 bases left in between. Germline V gene data show CDR1 as LNHNV and CDR2 as YYDKDF (reference sequence). CDR3 protein: CATSREGSNTGELFF. The DNA of the CDR3 is TGTGCCACCAGCAGAGAGGGTTCGAACACCGGGGAGCTGTTTTTT.

This sequence joins TRBV5-1 and TRBJ1-1; D may be TRBD1 (6 bases). V was trimmed by 0 bases and J by 1 base, leaving 13 bases between them. This CDR3 has 16 residues. Germline-derived CDR1 and CDR2 are SGHRS and YFSETQ. The CDR3 here is CASSLAGGHSNTEAFF. The CDR3 DNA sequence: TGCGCCAGCAGCTTGGCGGGGGGGCACTCGAACACTGAAGCTTTCTTT.

This clonotype occurred many times. J is TRBJ2-7 and V is TRBV7-2, with 8 bases identical to TRBD1. The germline CDR1 and CDR2 sequences are SGHTA and FQGNSA. The CDR3 is 14 amino acids. V shed 3 bases, J shed 0 bases, and the junction held 1 base outside the gene matches. The CDR3 DNA sequence: TGTGCCAGCAGCTTCGACAGGGGCTCCTACGAGCAGTACTTC. Translated, it gives CASSFDRGSYEQYF.

This clonotype has just a few counts. V usage is TRBV15 and J usage is TRBJ2-1, with TRBD2 matching 9 bases. J gave up 8 bases and V 8 bases, and 10 bases lay outside the gene matches. The CDR3 is made up of 14 amino acids. CDR1 LNHNV and CDR2 YYDKDF come from the germline V gene (reference sequence). The CDR3 DNA reads TGTGCCACCGTTCATGCGGGGGGGCGCGATGAGCAGTTCTTC. Its protein is CATVHAGGRDEQFF.